Following are 10 T cell receptor beta chains from one sample sequenced in a study of CDR3 diversity in severe acne. TCRdb analysed the PCR reads with MiXCR anew, one entry per CDR3 protein. The profile covers over 100,000 distinct CDR3 sequences, with roughly half appearing a single time and approximately 13% taken by the ten largest. The material sequenced was blood. Receptor source: a male donor with acne.

V gene TRBV15 combines with J gene TRBJ1-6; the match to TRBD1 covers 7 bases. V dropped 4 bases and J dropped 8; count of bases not matched to a gene: 5. CDR1 and CDR2 (germline): LNHNV, YYDKDF (reference sequence). This CDR3 is built from 14 residues. The CDR3 loop reads CATSTQGRDSPLHF. The CDR3 DNA is TGTGCCACCAGCACACAGGGGCGGGATTCACCCCTCCACTTT.

This clonotype was seen at least ten times. V and J are TRBV20-1 and TRBJ2-7, with D hard to call. The germline V gene has CDR1 DFQATT and CDR2 SNEGSKA (reference sequence). This CDR3 region has 14 residues. V was shortened by 0 bases and J by 0 bases, with 9 bases between the two germline ends. The CDR3 loop reads CSARDPGSSYEQYF. CDR3 bases: TGCAGTGCTAGAGACCCTGGTTCCTCCTACGAGCAGTACTTC.

The chain carries TRBV5-4 and TRBJ2-5; 7 bases line up with TRBD1. This CDR3 has 15 residues. The germline gives CDR1 SGHNT, CDR2 YYREEE (reference sequence). The junction had 15 bases not matched to a gene; V was cut back by 3 bases and J by 10 bases. CDR3 protein: CASSYPTQGWGLQYF. The CDR3 DNA sequence: TGTGCCAGCAGCTACCCCACACAGGGGTGGGGGCTCCAGTACTTC.

This clonotype was seen only a few times. This rearrangement joins TRBV5-8 to TRBJ1-2; unclear D gene. This CDR3 has 15 residues. V gave up 1 base and J gave up 4 bases, with 14 bases separating them. Germline CDR1 and CDR2: SGHTS and YDEGEE. This CDR3 reads CASSLPQHLLYGYTF. The DNA for the CDR3 is TGTGCCAGCAGCTTGCCACAGCACCTGCTCTATGGCTACACCTTC.

This clonotype was detected a few times. The V and J genes are TRBV2 and TRBJ2-3; D not certain. This CDR3 is 11 amino acids long. From germline, CDR1 is SNHLY and CDR2 FYNNEI. The V gene lost 10 bases and the J gene lost 0 bases, with 5 bases spanning the gap. The CDR3 loop reads CATVSTDTQYF. The CDR3 bases are TGTGCCACAGTGAGCACAGATACGCAGTATTTT.

A note on this clonotype: Given a much more abundant clone one base away, this may be a read error. This sequence joins TRBV7-2 and TRBJ2-1, with TRBD2 matching 13 bases. V shed 2 bases and J 6 bases; nucleotides not matched to a gene: 10. The CDR3 contains 18 residues. CDR1 and CDR2 (germline): SGHTA, FQGNSA. The CDR3 bases are TGTGCCAGCAGCTTAAGGCCCTCGGGACTAGCGGGATGCAATGAGCAGTTCTTC. Protein product: CASSLRPSGLAGCNEQFF. The full variable domain, completed using reference TRBV7-2 and TRBJ2-1, is GAGVSQSPSNKVTEKGKDVELRCDPISGHTALYWYRQSLGQGLEFLIYFQGNSAPDKSGLPSDRFSAERTGGSVSTLTIQRTQQEDSAVYLCASSLRPSGLAGCNEQFFGPGTRLTVL.

This clonotype was observed once. The chain has TRBV7-8 and TRBJ2-7; D remains unclear. The CDR3 consists of 13 residues. Germline CDR1 SGHVS, CDR2 FQNEAQ. Trimming cost V 6 bases and J 6 bases, with 15 bases left between them. CDR3 DNA: TGTGCCAGCAGTTACCCTAACGGTCCCGAGCAGTACTTC. This encodes CASSYPNGPEQYF.

This clonotype was counted many times. DNA for the CDR3: TGCAGCGTTGTGGGGGAAGTTGGCTACACCTTC. It yields the protein CSVVGEVGYTF. The V and J genes are TRBV29-1 and TRBJ1-2; D might be TRBD1 (5 bases). The V and J ends lost 4 bases and 7 bases respectively, with 10 bases between them. This CDR3 region has 11 residues. CDR1 and CDR2 from the germline V gene are SQVTM and ANQGSEA.

A word on this clonotype: This could be a read error, since a much larger clone is one nucleotide away. It is likely a read error, because the conserved phenylalanine at the end of the CDR3 is missing. The rearrangement uses TRBV7-9 and TRBJ2-3; tentatively, D is TRBD1 or TRBD2 (5 bases each). The CDR3 is 12 residues long. V gave up 5 bases and J gave up 4 bases, with 7 bases separating them. Germline CDR1 SEHNR, CDR2 FQNEAQ (reference sequence). CDR3 coding DNA: TGTGCCAGCAGCCAGGGAGCAGATACGCAGTATTCT. Translation gives CASSQGADTQYS.

The genes are TRBV9 and TRBJ2-7; 8 bases line up with TRBD2. The junction had 4 bases not matched to a gene; V was cut back by 0 bases and J by 2 bases. The CDR3 runs 15 residues. Germline-derived CDR1 and CDR2 are SGDLS and YYNGEE. The DNA for the CDR3 is TGTGCCAGCAGCGTAGGGAGCGGGAGTGCCTACGAGCAGTACTTC. It encodes CASSVGSGSAYEQYF. Complete variable domain (other parts from reference TRBV9 and TRBJ2-7): DSGVTQTPKHLITATGQRVTLRCSPRSGDLSVYWYQQSLDQGLQFLIQYYNGEERAKGNILERFSAQQFPDLHSELNLSSLELGDSALYFCASSVGSGSAYEQYFGPGTRLTVT.